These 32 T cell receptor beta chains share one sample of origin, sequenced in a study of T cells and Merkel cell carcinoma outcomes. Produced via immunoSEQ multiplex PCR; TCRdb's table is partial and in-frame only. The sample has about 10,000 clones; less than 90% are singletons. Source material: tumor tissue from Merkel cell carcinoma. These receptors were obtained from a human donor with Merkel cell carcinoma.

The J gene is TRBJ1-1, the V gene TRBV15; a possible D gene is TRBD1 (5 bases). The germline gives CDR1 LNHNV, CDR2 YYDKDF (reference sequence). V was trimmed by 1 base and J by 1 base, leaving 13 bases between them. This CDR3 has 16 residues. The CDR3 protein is CATSRGQGWGNTEAFF. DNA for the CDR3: TGTGCCACCAGCAGAGGCCAGGGCTGGGGGAACACTGAAGCTTTCTTT.

CDR3 amino acids: CASSRTGGEVEAFF. The CDR3 nucleotides are TGTGCCAGCAGCCGTACAGGGGGCGAGGTTGAAGCTTTCTTT. This chain joins TRBV11-2 and TRBJ1-1; 9 bases align to TRBD1. Germline V gene data show CDR1 as SGHAT and CDR2 as FQNNGV. The CDR3 spans 14 residues. The ends lost 5 bases at V and 7 bases at J; junction bases unmatched: 8.

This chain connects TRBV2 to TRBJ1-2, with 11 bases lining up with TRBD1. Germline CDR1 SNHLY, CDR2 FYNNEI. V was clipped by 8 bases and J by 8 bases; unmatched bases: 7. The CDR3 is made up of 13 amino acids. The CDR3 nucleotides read TGTGCCAGCGCAGGACAGGGGGCGGGGGGCTACACCTTC. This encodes CASAGQGAGGYTF.

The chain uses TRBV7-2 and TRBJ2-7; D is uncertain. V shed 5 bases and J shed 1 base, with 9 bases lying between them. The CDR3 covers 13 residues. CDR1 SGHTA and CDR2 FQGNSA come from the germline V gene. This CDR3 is CASSNLQSYEQYF. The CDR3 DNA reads TGTGCCAGCAGCAACCTACAGTCCTACGAGCAGTACTTC.

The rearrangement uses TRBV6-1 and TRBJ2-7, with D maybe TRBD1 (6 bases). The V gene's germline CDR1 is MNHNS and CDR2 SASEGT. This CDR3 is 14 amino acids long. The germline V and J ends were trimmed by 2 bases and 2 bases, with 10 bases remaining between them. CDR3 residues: CASSEWGRTYEQYF. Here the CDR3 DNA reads TGTGCCAGCAGTGAATGGGGGCGAACCTACGAGCAGTACTTC.

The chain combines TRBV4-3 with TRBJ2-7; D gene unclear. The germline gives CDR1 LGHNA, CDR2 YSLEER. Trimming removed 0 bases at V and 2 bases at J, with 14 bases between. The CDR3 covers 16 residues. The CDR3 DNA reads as TGCGCCAGCAGCCAAGAGAAGGCAGTCGCTACCTACGAGCAGTACTTC. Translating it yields CASSQEKAVATYEQYF.

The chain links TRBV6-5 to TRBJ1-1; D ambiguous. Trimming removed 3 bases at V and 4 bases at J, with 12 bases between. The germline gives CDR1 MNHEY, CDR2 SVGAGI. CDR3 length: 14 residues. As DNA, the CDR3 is TGTGCCAGCAGTTATTACATATCGAGCACTGAAGCTTTCTTT. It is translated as CASSYYISSTEAFF.

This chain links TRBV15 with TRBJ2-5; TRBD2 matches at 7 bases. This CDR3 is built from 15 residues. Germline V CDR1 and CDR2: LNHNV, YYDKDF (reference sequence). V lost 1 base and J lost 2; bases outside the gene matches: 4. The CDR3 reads CATSRVASGQETQYF. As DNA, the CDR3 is TGTGCCACCAGCAGAGTGGCTAGCGGACAAGAGACCCAGTACTTC.

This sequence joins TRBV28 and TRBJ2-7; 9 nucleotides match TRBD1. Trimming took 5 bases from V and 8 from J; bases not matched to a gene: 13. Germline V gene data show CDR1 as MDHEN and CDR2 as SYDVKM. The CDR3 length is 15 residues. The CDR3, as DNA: TGTGCCAGCAGTGCCCCGACAGGGGGTATACTCCAGCAGTACTTC. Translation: CASSAPTGGILQQYF.

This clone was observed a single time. The CDR3 spells CASSTTGNLGYTF. The CDR3 DNA is TGTGCCAGCAGCACGACGGGAAATTTGGGCTACACCTTC. The chain employs TRBV5-4 and TRBJ1-2; no definite D call. Germline-derived CDR1 and CDR2 are SGHNT and YYREEE (reference sequence). This CDR3 is built from 13 residues. The V and J ends lost 4 bases and 8 bases respectively, with 15 bases between them.

The CDR3, as DNA: TGTGCCAGCAGCTTAGGAGTCGGGCGCGGGGGGTACAATGAGCAGTTCTTC. Translated, it gives CASSLGVGRGGYNEQFF. The chain couples TRBV7-9 to TRBJ2-1; 8 bases line up with TRBD2. Germline V gene lookup returns CDR1 SEHNR and CDR2 FQNEAQ (reference sequence). The trim removed 1 base at V and 4 bases at J, leaving 9 bases unmatched. The CDR3 loop spans 17 amino acids.

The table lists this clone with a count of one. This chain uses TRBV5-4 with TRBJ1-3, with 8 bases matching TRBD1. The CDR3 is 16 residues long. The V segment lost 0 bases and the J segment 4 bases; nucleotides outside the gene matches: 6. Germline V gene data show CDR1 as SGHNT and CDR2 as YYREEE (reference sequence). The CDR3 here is CASSLGGTGRGNTIYF. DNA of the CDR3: TGTGCCAGCAGCTTGGGAGGGACAGGTCGCGGAAACACCATATATTTT.

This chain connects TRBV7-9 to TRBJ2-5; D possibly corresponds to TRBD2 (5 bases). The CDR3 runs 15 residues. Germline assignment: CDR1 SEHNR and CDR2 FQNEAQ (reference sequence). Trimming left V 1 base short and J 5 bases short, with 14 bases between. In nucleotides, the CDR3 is TGTGCCAGCAGCTTAGGGGAGAGGGTCCACGAGACCCAGTACTTC. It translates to CASSLGERVHETQYF.

The CDR3 reads CASSLEKDYGYTF. The CDR3 DNA reads TGCGCCAGCAGCTTGGAAAAGGACTATGGCTACACCTTC. The V call is TRBV5-1, the J call TRBJ1-2; D gene ambiguous. Trimming removed 0 bases at V and 3 bases at J, with 6 bases between. The CDR3 has 13 residues. In germline, CDR1 is SGHRS, CDR2 YFSETQ.

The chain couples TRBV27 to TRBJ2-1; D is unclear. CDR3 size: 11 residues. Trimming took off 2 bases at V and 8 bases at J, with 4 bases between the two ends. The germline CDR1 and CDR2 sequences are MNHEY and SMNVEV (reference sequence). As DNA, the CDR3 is TGTGCCAGCAGTTTAGGTGATGAGCAGTTCTTC. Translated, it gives CASSLGDEQFF.

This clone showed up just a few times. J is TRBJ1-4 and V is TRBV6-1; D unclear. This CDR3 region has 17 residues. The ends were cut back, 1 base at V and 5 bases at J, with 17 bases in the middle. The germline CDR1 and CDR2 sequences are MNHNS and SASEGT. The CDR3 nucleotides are TGTGCCAGCAGTGAAGACTGGGGAGACGGGATGAATGAAAAACTGTTTTTT. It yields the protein CASSEDWGDGMNEKLFF.

The DNA for the CDR3 is TGCGCCAGCAGCGAAGTGGGGATTACTAATGAAAAACTGTTTTTT. Translation: CASSEVGITNEKLFF. This rearrangement joins TRBV4-1 to TRBJ1-4; D gene unclear. The CDR3 is 15 amino acids. Trimming took off 5 bases at V and 2 bases at J, with 12 bases between the two ends. Germline V gene sequence: CDR1 MGHRA, CDR2 YSYEKL.

CDR3 sequence reads: CASFGPGLNTDTQYF. The DNA of the CDR3 is TGTGCCAGCTTCGGCCCGGGACTAAACACAGATACGCAGTATTTT. This rearrangement joins TRBV28 to TRBJ2-3, with TRBD2 matching over 7 bases. Germline V gene sequence: CDR1 MDHEN, CDR2 SYDVKM. This CDR3 has 15 residues. J gave up 2 bases and V 8 bases, and 10 bases lay outside the gene matches.

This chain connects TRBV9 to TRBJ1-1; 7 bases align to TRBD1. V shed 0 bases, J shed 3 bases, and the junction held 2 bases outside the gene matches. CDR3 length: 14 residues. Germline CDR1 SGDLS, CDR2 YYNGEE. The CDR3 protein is CASSVGDSYTEAFF. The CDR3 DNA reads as TGTGCCAGCAGCGTAGGGGACAGCTACACTGAAGCTTTCTTT.

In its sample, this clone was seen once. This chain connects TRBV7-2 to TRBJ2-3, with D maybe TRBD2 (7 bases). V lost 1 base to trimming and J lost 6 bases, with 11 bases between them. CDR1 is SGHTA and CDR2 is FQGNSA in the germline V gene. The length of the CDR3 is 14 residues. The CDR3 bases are TGTGCCAGCAGCTTAGGGGGGGGCCTGGATACGCAGTATTTT. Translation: CASSLGGGLDTQYF.

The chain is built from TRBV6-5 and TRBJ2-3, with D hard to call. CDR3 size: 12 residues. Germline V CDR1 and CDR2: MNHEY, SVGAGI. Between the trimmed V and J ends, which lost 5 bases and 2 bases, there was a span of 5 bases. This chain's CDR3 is CASSATTDTQYF. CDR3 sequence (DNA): TGTGCCAGCAGTGCAACCACAGATACGCAGTATTTT.

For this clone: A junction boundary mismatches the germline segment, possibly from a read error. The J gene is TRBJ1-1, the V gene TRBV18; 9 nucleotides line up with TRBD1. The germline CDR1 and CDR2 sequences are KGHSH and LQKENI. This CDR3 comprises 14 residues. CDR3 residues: CVSSPGTGKAEAFF. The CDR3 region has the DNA TGTGTCAGCTCACCAGGGACAGGGAAGGCTGAAGCTTTCTTT. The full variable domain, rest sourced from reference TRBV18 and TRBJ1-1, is NAGVMQNPRHLVRRRGQEARLRCSPMKGHSHVYWYRQLPEEGLKFMVYLQKENIIDESGMPKERFSAEFPKEGPSILRIQQVVRGDSAAYFCVSSPGTGKAEAFFGQGTRLTVV.

The CDR3: CASSLGRPETDTQYF. Written as DNA, the CDR3 is TGTGCCAGCAGCTTGGGCAGACCAGAAACAGATACGCAGTATTTT. The gene calls are TRBV5-5 and TRBJ2-3; D is undetermined. CDR3 length: 15 amino acids. Trimming took 0 bases from V and 3 from J, leaving 11 bases between them. The germline V gene encodes CDR1 SGHKS and CDR2 YYEKEE (reference sequence).

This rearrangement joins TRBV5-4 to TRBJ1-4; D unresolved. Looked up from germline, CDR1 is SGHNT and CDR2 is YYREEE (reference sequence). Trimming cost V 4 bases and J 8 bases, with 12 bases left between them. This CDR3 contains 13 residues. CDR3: CASSPGRAEKLFF. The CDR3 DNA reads TGTGCCAGCAGCCCCGGCCGCGCGGAAAAACTGTTTTTT.

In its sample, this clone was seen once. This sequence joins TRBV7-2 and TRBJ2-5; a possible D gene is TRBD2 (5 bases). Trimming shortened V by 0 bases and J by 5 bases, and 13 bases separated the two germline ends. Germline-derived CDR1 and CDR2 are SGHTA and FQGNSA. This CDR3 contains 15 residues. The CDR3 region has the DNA TGTGCCAGCAGCTTAGCGCCGGGGAGATTGGAGACCCAGTACTTC. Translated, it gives CASSLAPGRLETQYF.

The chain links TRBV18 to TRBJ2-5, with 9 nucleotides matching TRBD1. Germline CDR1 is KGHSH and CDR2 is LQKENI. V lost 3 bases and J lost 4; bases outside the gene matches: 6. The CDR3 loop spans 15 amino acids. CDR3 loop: CASSPSQGAAETQYF. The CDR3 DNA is TGTGCCAGCTCACCCTCACAGGGGGCGGCAGAGACCCAGTACTTC.

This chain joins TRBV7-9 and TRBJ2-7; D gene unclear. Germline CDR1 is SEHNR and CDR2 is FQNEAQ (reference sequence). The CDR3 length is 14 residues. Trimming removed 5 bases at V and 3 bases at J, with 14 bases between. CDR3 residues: CASSPISQDYEQYF. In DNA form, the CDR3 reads TGTGCCAGCAGCCCCATCTCACAAGACTACGAGCAGTACTTC. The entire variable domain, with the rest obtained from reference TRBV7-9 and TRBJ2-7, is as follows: DTGVSQNPRHKITKRGQNVTFRCDPISEHNRLYWYRQTLGQGPEFLTYFQNEAQLEKSRLLSDRFSAERPKGSFSTLEIQRTEQGDSAMYLCASSPISQDYEQYFGPGTRLTVT.

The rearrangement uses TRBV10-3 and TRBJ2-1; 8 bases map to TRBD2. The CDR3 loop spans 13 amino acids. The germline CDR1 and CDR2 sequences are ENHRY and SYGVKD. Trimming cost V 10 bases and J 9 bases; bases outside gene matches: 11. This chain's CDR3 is CATSRGGPSEQFF. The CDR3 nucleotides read TGTGCCACCAGCCGGGGGGGTCCTAGTGAGCAGTTCTTC.

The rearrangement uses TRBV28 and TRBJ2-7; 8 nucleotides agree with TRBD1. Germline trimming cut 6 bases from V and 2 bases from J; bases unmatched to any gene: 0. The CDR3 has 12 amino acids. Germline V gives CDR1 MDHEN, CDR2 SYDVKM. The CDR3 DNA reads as TGTGCCAGCAGGACAGGGGCCTACGAGCAGTACTTC. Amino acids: CASRTGAYEQYF.

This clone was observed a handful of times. The CDR3 sequence is CASSSSTIPLETQYF. DNA for the CDR3: TGTGCCAGCAGCTCCTCCACAATACCTTTAGAGACCCAGTACTTC. This chain connects TRBV7-6 to TRBJ2-5; D uncertain. The V gene lost 4 bases and the J gene lost 4 bases, with 16 bases spanning the gap. CDR1 SGHVS and CDR2 FNYEAQ come from the germline V gene. The CDR3 has 15 amino acids.

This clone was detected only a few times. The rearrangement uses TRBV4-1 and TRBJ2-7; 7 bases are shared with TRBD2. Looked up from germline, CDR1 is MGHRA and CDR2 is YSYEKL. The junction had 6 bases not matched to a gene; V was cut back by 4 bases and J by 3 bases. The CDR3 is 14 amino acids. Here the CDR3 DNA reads TGCGCCAGCAGCCCCTTAGGGAGGGGCTACGAGCAGTACTTC. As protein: CASSPLGRGYEQYF.

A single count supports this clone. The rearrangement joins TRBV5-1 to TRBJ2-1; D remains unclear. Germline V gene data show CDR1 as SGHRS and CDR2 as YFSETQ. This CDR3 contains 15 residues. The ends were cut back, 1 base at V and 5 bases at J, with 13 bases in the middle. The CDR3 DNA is TGCGCCAGCAGCTTGATAGGGCCAGGCAACAATGAGCAGTTCTTC. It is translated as CASSLIGPGNNEQFF.